The T cell receptor (beta chain) under discussion was sequenced for a study of T cell responses to AZD1222 COVID-19 vaccine. Study results and caveats: Among those given AZD1222, only five to seven were seropositive at baseline. Once two AZD1222 doses were given, Spike-specific TCR breadth and depth went up. Females outnumbered males among donors, who were mostly white British; clonal diversity was possibly underestimated.

To note about this clone: The antigen remains undetermined.

The CDR3 runs to 12 residues. Trimming took 5 bases from V and 4 from J, leaving 8 bases between them. Germline V gives CDR1 SGHTA, CDR2 FQGNSA. Clones were sequenced by immunoSEQ multiplex PCR, and TCRdb holds only the in-frame ones, with some missing. Here the sample spans roughly 120,000 clones, 93% being singletons. Sequences were derived from peripheral blood, sampled 28 days after the second AZD1222 dose. The chain employs TRBV7-2 and TRBJ1-2; D is unresolved. The receptor comes from an adult who received the AZD1222 COVID-19 vaccine. CDR3 amino acids: CASSEQSYGYTF. The CDR3 nucleotides read TGTGCCAGCAGCGAACAGAGCTATGGCTACACCTTC.